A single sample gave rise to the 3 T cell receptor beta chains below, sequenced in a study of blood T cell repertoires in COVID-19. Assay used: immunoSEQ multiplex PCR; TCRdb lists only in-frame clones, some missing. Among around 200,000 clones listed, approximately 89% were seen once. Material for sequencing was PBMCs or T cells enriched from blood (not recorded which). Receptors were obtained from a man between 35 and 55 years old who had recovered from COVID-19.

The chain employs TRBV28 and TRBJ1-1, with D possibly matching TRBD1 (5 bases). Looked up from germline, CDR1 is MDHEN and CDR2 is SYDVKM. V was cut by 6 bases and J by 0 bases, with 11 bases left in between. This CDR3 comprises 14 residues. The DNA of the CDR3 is TGTGCCAGCAGGGAGGGGACGGTGAACACTGAAGCTTTCTTT. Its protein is CASREGTVNTEAFF.

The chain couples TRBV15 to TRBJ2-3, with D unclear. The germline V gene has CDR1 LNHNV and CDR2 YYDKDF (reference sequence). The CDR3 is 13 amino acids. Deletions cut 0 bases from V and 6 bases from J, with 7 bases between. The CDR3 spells CATSREMADTQYF. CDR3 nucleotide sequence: TGTGCCACCAGCAGAGAGATGGCCGATACGCAGTATTTT.

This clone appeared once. The CDR3 nucleotides read TGTGCCAGTAGTATAGAAGTTACCGGGACAGGGTTATATGGCTACACCTTC. It yields the protein CASSIEVTGTGLYGYTF. The genes are TRBV19 and TRBJ1-2; 9 nucleotides match TRBD1. With 0 bases clipped from V and 5 bases from J, the junction kept 10 bases outside the gene matches. The CDR3 covers 17 residues. Germline V gene data show CDR1 as LNHDA and CDR2 as SQIVND (reference sequence).